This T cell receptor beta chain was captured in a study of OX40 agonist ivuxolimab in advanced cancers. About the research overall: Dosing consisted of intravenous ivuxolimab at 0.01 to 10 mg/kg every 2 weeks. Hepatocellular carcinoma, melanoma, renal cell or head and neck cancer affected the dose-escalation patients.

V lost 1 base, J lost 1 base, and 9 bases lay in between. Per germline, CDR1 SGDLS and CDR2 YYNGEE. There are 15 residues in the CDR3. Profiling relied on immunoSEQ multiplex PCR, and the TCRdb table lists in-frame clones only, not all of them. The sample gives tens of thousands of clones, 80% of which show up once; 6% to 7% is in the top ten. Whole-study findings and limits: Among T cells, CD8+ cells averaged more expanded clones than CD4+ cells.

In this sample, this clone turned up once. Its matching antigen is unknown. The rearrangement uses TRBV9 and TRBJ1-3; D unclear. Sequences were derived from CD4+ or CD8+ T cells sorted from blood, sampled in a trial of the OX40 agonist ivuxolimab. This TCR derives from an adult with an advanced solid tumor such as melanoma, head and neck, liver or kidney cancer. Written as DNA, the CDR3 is TGTGCCAGCAGCGTACTTTGGGAGTCTGGAAACACCATATATTTT. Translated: CASSVLWESGNTIYF.